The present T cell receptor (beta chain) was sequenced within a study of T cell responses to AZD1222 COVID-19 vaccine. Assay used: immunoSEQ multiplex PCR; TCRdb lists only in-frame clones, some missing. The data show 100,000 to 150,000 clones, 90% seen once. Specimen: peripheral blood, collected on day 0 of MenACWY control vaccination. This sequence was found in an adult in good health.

The CDR3 loop is CASSFLANTNTGELFF. CDR3 in DNA: TGTGCCAGCAGTTTCCTAGCGAACACGAACACCGGGGAGCTGTTTTTT. The genes are TRBV28 and TRBJ2-2; perhaps TRBD2 as D (6 bases). The CDR3 contains 16 residues. V was cut by 3 bases and J by 0 bases, with 11 bases left in between. In germline, CDR1 is MDHEN, CDR2 SYDVKM.